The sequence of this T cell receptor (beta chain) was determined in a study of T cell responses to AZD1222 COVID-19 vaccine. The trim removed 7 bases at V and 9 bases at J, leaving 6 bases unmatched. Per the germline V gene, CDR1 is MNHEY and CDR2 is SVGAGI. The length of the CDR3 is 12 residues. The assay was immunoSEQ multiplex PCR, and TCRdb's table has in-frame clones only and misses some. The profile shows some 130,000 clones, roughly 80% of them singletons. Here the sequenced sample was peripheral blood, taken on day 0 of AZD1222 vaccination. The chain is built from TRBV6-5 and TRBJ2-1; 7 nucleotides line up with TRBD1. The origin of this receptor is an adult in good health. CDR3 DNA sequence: TGTGCCAGCACCGACAGGGTTTCTGAGCAGTTCTTC. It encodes CASTDRVSEQFF.